These 7 T cell receptor beta chains share one sample of origin, sequenced in a study of spatial heterogeneity in lung cancer (dated by TCRdb to between 2018 and 2021). The library was produced with 5' RACE. Sequencing relied on a NextSeq 500. TCRdb handled the public reads itself, with Q25 trimming in fastp and clone calling in MiXCR, and kept productive beta chains. Each CDR3 protein gets just one entry, which takes the most common genes and DNA from the rows behind it. The sample has 40,000 to 45,000 distinct CDR3 sequences on record, roughly an eighth of them singletons. In total, the top ten clones hold around three fifths of the sample. The time point label of this sample denotes: sample taken at primary tumor resection. Without any cell sorting, TCR sequencing was performed on whole RNA extracted either from tumor and nontumor lung tissue or from cryopreserved PBMC samples. Source: PBMCs, taken at surgery. The receptors derive from a male donor with early-stage non-small cell lung cancer.

J is TRBJ1-4 and V is TRBV25-1, with 8 bases fitting TRBD1. The CDR3 has 14 residues. J was trimmed by 7 bases and V by 4 bases; bases with no gene match: 5. Looked up from germline, CDR1 is MGHDK and CDR2 is SYGVNS. CDR3 nucleotides: TGTGCCAGCAGTGCAGGGGGCTGGAGTGAAAAACTGTTTTTT. Encoded protein: CASSAGGWSEKLFF.

This clonotype was recorded a few times. This chain connects TRBV20-1 to TRBJ2-1, with 8 bases lining up with TRBD2. This CDR3 is built from 14 residues. Germline values: CDR1 DFQATT, CDR2 SNEGSKA (reference sequence). J lost 4 bases, V lost 4 bases, and 6 bases had no gene match. The CDR3 here is CSATPSGLYNEQFF. The CDR3 nucleotides read TGCAGTGCTACCCCTAGCGGGCTATACAATGAGCAGTTCTTC.

This clonotype was counted between two and nine times. V usage is TRBV27 and J usage is TRBJ2-7; D unclear. V gave up 4 bases and J gave up 3 bases, with 13 bases separating them. This CDR3 region has 14 residues. Germline assignment: CDR1 MNHEY and CDR2 SMNVEV (reference sequence). CDR3 region: CASSSLLGDYEQYF. CDR3 bases: TGTGCCAGCAGTTCCCTTTTAGGAGACTACGAGCAGTACTTC.

The chain has TRBV20-1 and TRBJ1-2; 10 nucleotides match TRBD1. V lost 6 bases and J lost 4; bases outside the gene matches: 2. Germline CDR1 reads DFQATT; CDR2 reads SNEGSKA (reference sequence). The length of the CDR3 is 12 residues. The CDR3 nucleotides are TGCAGTGCGGGGGACAGGGGCTATGGCTACACCTTC. Translation: CSAGDRGYGYTF.

The chain links TRBV7-2 to TRBJ2-1, with D possibly being TRBD2 (5 bases). V was clipped by 6 bases and J by 9 bases, with 12 bases between them. Germline V gene sequence: CDR1 SGHTA, CDR2 FQGNSA. The CDR3 length is 12 residues. The CDR3 region has the DNA TGTGCCAGCAGTCGACTACGAGGTGAGCAGTTCTTC. Protein sequence: CASSRLRGEQFF. Supplemented by reference TRBV7-2 and TRBJ2-1, the full variable domain reads GAGVSQSPSNKVTEKGKDVELRCDPISGHTALYWYRQSLGQGLEFLIYFQGNSAPDKSGLPSDRFSAERTGGSVSTLTIQRTQQEDSAVYLCASSRLRGEQFFGPGTRLTVL.

This clonotype was seen many times. The chain combines TRBV7-2 with TRBJ2-7, with 8 bases aligning to TRBD2. J gave up 2 bases and V 4 bases, and 4 bases lay outside the gene matches. The CDR3 contains 14 residues. Germline V gene data show CDR1 as SGHTA and CDR2 as FQGNSA. CDR3 loop: CASSSLAGTYEQYF. CDR3 DNA sequence: TGTGCCAGCAGCTCCTTAGCGGGAACCTACGAGCAGTACTTC.

This clonotype has ten or more counts. The CDR3 here is CASSQDRKGLASTDEQYF. The CDR3, as DNA: TGTGCCAGCAGCCAAGATAGGAAGGGACTAGCAAGCACAGACGAGCAGTACTTC. This chain joins TRBV3-1 and TRBJ2-7; 9 positions agree with TRBD2. The CDR3 length is 18 residues. V shed 0 bases, J shed 5 bases, and the junction held 14 bases outside the gene matches. Germline V gives CDR1 LGHDT, CDR2 YNNKEL (reference sequence).